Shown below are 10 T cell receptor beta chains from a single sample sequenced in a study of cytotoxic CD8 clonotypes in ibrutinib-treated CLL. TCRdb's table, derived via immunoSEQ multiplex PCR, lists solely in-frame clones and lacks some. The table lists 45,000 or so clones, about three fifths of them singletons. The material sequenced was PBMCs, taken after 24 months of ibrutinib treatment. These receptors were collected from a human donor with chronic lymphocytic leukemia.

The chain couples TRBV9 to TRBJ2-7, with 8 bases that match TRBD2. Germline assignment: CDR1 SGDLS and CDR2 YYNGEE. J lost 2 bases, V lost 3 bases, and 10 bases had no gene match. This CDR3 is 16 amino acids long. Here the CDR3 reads CASSGRLERGPYEQYF. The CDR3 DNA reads TGTGCCAGCAGCGGTCGACTGGAGCGGGGGCCCTACGAGCAGTACTTC.

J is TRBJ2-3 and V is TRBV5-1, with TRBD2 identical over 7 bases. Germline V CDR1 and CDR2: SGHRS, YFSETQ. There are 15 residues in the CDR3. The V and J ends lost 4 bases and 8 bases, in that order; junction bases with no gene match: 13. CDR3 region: CASSRLAGVLGTQYF. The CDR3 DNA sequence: TGCGCCAGCAGCAGGCTTGCGGGGGTGCTGGGTACGCAGTATTTT.

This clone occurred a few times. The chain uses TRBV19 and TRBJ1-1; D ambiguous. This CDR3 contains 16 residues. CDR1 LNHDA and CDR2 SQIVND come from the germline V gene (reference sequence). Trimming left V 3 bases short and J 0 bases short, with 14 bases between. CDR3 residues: CASSIRAGAMNTEAFF. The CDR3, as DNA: TGTGCCAGTAGTATCCGGGCAGGCGCAATGAACACTGAAGCTTTCTTT.

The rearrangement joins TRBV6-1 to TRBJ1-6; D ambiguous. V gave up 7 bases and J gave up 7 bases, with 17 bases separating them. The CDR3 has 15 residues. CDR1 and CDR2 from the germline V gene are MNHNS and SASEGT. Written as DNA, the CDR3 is TGTGCCAGCACTCAAGACGGGATACCCAATTCACCCCTCCACTTT. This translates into CASTQDGIPNSPLHF.

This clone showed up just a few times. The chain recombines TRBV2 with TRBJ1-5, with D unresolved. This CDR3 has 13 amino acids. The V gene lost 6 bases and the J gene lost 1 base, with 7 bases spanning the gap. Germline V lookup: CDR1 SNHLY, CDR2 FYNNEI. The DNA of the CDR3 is TGTGCCAGCAGGCAGGACAGCAATCAGCCCCAGCATTTT. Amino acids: CASRQDSNQPQHF.

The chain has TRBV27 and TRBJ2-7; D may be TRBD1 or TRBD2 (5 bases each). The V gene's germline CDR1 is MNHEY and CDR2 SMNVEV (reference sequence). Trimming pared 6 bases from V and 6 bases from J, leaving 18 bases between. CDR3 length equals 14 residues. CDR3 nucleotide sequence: TGTGCCAGCAGATTGGGACCTTTAGTAGGCGAGCAGTACTTC. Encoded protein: CASRLGPLVGEQYF.

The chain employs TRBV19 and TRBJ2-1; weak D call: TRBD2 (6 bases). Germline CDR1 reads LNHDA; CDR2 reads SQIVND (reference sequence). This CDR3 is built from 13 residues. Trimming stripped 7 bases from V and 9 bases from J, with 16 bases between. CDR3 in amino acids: CASNPGTFLEQFF. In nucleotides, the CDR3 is TGTGCCAGTAACCCCGGGACTTTTCTTGAGCAGTTCTTC. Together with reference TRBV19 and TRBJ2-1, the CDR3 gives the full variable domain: DGGITQSPKYLFRKEGQNVTLSCEQNLNHDAMYWYRQDPGQGLRLIYYSQIVNDFQKGDIAEGYSVSREKKESFPLTVTSAQKNPTAFYLCASNPGTFLEQFFGPGTRLTVL.

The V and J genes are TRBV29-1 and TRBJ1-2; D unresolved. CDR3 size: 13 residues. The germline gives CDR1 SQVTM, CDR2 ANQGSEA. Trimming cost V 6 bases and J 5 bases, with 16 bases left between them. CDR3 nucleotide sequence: TGCAGCGTACTTGACGGGCAGAGGTATGGCTACACCTTC. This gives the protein CSVLDGQRYGYTF.

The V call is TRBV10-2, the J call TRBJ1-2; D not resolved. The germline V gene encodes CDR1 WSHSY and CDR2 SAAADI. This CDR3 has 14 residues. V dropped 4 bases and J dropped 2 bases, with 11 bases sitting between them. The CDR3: CASSGRLQNYGYTF. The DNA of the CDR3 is TGCGCCAGCAGTGGCCGCCTCCAGAACTATGGCTACACCTTC.

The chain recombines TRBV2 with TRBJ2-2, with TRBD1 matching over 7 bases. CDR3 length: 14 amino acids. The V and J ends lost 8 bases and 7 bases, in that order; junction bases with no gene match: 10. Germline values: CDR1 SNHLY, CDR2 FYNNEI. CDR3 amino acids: CASLYGTAIGELFF. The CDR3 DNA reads TGTGCCAGCCTATATGGGACAGCCATCGGGGAGCTGTTTTTT.